This T cell receptor (beta chain) was recovered during a study of memory CD8 T cells in hepatitis C reinfection. The wider study: Two donors cleared primary HCV but became chronic after reinfection. HCV reinfection: RNA-positive following two negative tests at least 60 days apart. Between 12 and 24 weeks after reinfection detection, late samples were drawn.

This CDR3 is built from 16 residues. Method: immunoSEQ multiplex PCR; TCRdb's copy keeps in-frame clones and lacks some. The sample gives approximately 46,000 clones, approximately 92% of which show up once; more than 0.6% is in the top ten. Time point: late/post reinfection, 12 to 24 weeks after detection. Sorted cells were sequenced directly ex vivo without any in vitro expansion. Total naive CD8 T cells were sorted as viable CD3+ CD8+ CD45RO- cells from two donors. The TCR sequence derives from a man younger than 35 with hepatitis C virus infection. This rearrangement joins TRBV21-1 to TRBJ1-3. TRBV21-1 is an annotated pseudogene. Sequencing was performed on naive CD8+ T cells sorted from blood. This CDR3 reads CASSNGIRETGNTIYF. In DNA, the CDR3 is TGTGCCAGCAGCAATGGGATTCGGGAGACTGGAAACACCATATATTTT.